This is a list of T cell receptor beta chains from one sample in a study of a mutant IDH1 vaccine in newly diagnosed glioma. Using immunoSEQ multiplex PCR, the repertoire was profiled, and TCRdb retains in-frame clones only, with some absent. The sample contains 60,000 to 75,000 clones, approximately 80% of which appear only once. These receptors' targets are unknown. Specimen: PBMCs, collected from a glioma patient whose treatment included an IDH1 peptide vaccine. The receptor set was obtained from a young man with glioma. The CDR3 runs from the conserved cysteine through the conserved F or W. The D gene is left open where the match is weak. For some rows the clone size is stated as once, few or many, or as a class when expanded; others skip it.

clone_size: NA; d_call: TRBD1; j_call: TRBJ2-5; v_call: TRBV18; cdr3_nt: TGTGCCAGCTCATCGGGACAGTACCAAGAGACCCAGTACTTC; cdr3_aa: CASSSGQYQETQYF
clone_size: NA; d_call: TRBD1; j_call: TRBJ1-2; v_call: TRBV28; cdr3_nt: TGTGCCAGCAGTTCCCCGGGACAGGAAAACTATGGCTACACCTTC; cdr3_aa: CASSSPGQENYGYTF
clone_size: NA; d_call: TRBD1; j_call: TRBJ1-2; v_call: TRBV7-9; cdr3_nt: TGTGCCAGCAGCCGCGACCGGGACAGGACAAACTATGGCTACACCTTC; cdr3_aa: CASSRDRDRTNYGYTF
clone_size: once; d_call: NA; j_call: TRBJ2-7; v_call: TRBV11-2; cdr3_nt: TGTGCCAGCAGCTTCAACAGGGTCCACGAGCAGTACTTC; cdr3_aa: CASSFNRVHEQYF
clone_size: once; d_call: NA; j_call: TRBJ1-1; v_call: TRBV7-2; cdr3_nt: TGTGCCAGCAGCCCCGGAGCGGCGAACACTGAAGCTTTCTTT; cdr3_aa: CASSPGAANTEAFF
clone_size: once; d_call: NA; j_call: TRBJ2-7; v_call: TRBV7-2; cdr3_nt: TGTGCCAGCAGCCCGACCGGAACTAGAGGTTCAGAGCAGTACTTC; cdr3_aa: CASSPTGTRGSEQYF
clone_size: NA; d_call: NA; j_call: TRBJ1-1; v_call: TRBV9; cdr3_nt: TGTGCCAGCAGCGTAGGGGCCGGAGCCACTGAAGCTTTCTTT; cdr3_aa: CASSVGAGATEAFF
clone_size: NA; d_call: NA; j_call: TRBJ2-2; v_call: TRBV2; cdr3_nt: TGTGCCAGCAGTTTCGGGCCCACCGGGGAGCTGTTTTTT; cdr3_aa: CASSFGPTGELFF
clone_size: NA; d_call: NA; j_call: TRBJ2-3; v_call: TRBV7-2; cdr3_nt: TGTGCCAGCTTACGATGGGGAATGGGGACAGATACGCAGTATTTT; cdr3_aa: CASLRWGMGTDTQYF
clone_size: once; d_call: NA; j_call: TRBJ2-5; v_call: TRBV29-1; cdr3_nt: TGCAGCTATTACAGGGTATTTGGAGAGACCCAGTACTTC; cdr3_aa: CSYYRVFGETQYF
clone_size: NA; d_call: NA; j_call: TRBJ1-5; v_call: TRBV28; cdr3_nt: TGTGCCAGCAGTTTAGGGCAGGGTCGAGGCAATCAGCCCCAGCATTTT; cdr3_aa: CASSLGQGRGNQPQHF
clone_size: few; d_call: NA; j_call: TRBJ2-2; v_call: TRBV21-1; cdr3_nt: TGTGCCAGCAGCAAAAAGCCGGGACAGGCGATGGATCACACCGGGGAGCTGTTTTTT; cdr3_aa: CASSKKPGQAMDHTGELFF
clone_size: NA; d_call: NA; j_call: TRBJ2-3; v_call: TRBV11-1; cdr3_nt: TGTGCCAGCAGCTTAAGGATTAGCACAGATACGCAGTATTTT; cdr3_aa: CASSLRISTDTQYF
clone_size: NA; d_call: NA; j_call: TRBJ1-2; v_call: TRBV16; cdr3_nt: TGTGCCAGCAGCCACGGCGGGGAACTCTATGGCTACACCTTC; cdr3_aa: CASSHGGELYGYTF
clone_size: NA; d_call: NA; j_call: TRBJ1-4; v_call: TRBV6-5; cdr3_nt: TGTGCCAGCAGCGCCTCGGGGAGGGAACTGTTTTTT; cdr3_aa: CASSASGRELFF
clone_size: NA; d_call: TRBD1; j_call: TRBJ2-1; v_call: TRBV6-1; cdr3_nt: TGTGCCAGCAAAGCCGGGACAGTAAAGTTCTTC; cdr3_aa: CASKAGTVKFF
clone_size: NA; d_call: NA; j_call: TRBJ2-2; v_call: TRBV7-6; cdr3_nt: TGTGCCAGCAGCTTAGTCGCACGACAAGACACCGGGGAGCTGTTTTTT; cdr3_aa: CASSLVARQDTGELFF
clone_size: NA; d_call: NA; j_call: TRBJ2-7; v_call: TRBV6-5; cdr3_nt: TGTGCCAGCAGTACAGGGTACGAGCAGTACTTC; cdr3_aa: CASSTGYEQYF
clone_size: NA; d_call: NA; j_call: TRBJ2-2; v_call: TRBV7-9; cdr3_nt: TGTGCCAGCACCTCCCCCGGCTACACCGGGGAGCTGTTTTTT; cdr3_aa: CASTSPGYTGELFF
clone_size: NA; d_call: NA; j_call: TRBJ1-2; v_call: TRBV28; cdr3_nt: TGTGCCAGCAGCTTAGACAGCGCCTATGGCTACACCTTC; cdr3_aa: CASSLDSAYGYTF
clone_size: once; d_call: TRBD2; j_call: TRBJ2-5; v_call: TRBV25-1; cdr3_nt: TGTGCCAGCAGTGATTCACTAGCGGGAGAGACCCAGTACTTC; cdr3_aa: CASSDSLAGETQYF
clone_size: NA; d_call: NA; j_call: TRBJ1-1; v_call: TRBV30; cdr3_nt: TGTGCCTCCCCCCTGGGTAGTACTGAAGCTTTCTTT; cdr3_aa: CASPLGSTEAFF
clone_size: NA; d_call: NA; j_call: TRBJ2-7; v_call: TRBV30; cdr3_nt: TGTGCCTGGAGTGTATCAGGCCCCGAGCAGTACTTC; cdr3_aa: CAWSVSGPEQYF
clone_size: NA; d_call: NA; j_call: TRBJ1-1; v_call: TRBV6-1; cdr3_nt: TGTGCCAGCAGGGGGGTGTTAAACACTGAAGCTTTCTTT; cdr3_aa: CASRGVLNTEAFF
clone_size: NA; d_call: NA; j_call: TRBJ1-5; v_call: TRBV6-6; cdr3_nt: TGTGCCAGCAGTTATAGTGAACAGGGTAGCAATCAGCCCCAGCATTTT; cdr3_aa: CASSYSEQGSNQPQHF
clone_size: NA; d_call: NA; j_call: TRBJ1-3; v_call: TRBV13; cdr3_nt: TGTGCCAGCAGCTTAACCAGAAGAAACACCATATATTTT; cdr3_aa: CASSLTRRNTIYF
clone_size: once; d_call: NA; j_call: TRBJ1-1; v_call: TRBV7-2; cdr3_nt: TGTGCCAGCAGCTCCGGTTTGGCACAGGCTAACCGGGGGGGAGCTTTCTTT; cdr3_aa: CASSSGLAQANRGGAFF
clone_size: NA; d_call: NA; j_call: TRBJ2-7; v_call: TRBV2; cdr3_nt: TGTGCCAGCAATAGAGGAGGGAGCTCCTACGAGCAGTACTTC; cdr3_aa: CASNRGGSSYEQYF
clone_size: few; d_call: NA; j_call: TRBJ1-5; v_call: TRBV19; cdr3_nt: TGTGCCAGTAGTCTCGAACAGGGCAAGGGTGACAATCAGCCCCAGCATTTT; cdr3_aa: CASSLEQGKGDNQPQHF
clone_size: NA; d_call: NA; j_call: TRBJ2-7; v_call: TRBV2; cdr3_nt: TGTGCCTGTAGTAGCAGCTCAGCTACTCGGCAGTACTTC; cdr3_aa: CACSSSSATRQYF
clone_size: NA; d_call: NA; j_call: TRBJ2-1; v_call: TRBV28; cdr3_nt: TGTGCCAGCAGCCCCCCAGGGGGGCTCTTCCGCCATGAGCAGTTCTTC; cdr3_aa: CASSPPGGLFRHEQFF
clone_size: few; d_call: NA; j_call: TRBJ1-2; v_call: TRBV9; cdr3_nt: TGTGCCAGCAGCGTAGAATCTTGGGGGTCCGCTGGACTCACCTTC; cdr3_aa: CASSVESWGSAGLTF
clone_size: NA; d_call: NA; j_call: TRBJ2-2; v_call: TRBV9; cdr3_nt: TGTGCCAGCCCCAACGGTATGGTTGGTACCGGGGAGCTGTTTTTT; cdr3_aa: CASPNGMVGTGELFF
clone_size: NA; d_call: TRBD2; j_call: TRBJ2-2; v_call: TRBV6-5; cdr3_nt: TGTGCCAGCAGTCCCCGGGGGGGCCGCACCGGGGAGCTGTTTTTT; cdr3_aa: CASSPRGGRTGELFF
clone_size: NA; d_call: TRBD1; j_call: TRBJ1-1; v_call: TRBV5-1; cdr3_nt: TGCGCCAGCAGCTTGGATGCAGGGGGCATCACTGAAGCTTTCTTT; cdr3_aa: CASSLDAGGITEAFF
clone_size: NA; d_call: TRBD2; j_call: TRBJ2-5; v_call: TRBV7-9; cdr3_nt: TGTGCCAGCAGCTCCCTTAGCGGGGGCGAGGAGACCCAGTACTTC; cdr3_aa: CASSSLSGGEETQYF
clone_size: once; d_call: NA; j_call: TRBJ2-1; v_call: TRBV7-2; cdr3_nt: TGTGCCAGCAGCCGCACATGGAGCTCCTACAATGAGCAGTTCTTC; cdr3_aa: CASSRTWSSYNEQFF
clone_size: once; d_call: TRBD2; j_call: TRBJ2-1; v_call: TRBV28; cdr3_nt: TGTGCCAGCAGTTCCGGTAATAGCGGGAGGGCCACGGAGCAGTTCTTC; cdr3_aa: CASSSGNSGRATEQFF
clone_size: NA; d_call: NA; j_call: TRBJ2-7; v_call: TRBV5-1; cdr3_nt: TGCGCCAGCAGCCCAGCAATAGTAAGCGCTGAATACGAGCAGTACTTC; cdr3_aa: CASSPAIVSAEYEQYF
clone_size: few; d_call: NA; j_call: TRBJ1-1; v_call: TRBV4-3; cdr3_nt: TGCGCCAGCAGCCAGGTGTATCTTCTGGAGGCTGAAGCTTTCTTT; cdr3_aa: CASSQVYLLEAEAFF
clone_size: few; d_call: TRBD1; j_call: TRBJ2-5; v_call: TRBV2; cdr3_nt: TGTGCCAGCGGGGGGACAGGAGAGACCCAGTACTTC; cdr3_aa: CASGGTGETQYF
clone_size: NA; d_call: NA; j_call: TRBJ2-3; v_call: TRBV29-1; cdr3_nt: TGCAGCGTTGAAGATTTAGATACGCAGTATTTT; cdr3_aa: CSVEDLDTQYF
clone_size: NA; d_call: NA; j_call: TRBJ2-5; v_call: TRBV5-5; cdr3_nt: TGTGCCAGCAGCTTGGATTTGGGGGGGCCCAAAGAGGCCCAGTACTTC; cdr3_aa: CASSLDLGGPKEAQYF
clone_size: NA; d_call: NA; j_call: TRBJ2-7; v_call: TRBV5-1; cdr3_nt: TGCGCCAGCAGCTTGGGAGCCCAGAGGGAGCAGTACTTC; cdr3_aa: CASSLGAQREQYF
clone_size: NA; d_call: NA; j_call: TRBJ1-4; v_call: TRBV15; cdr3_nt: TGTGCCACCAGCAGAGGAAACGGCGCGACTAATGAAAAACTGTTTTTT; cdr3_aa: CATSRGNGATNEKLFF
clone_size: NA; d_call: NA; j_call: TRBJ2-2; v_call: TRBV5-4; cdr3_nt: TGTGCCAGCAGCTTGGAAGTCACCGGGGAGCTGTTTTTT; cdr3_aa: CASSLEVTGELFF
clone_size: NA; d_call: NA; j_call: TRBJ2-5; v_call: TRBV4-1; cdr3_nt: TGCGCCAGCAGCCAAGAAGAGTGGGACGACCAAGAGACCCAGTACTTC; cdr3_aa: CASSQEEWDDQETQYF
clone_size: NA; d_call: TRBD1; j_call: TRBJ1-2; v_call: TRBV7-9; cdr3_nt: TGTGCCAGCAGCCCGCGACAGGGGCATAACTATGGCTACACCTTC; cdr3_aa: CASSPRQGHNYGYTF
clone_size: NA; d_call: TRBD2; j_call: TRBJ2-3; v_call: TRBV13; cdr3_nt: TGTGCCAGCACCCAGACTAGCGGTCACACAGATACGCAGTATTTT; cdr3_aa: CASTQTSGHTDTQYF
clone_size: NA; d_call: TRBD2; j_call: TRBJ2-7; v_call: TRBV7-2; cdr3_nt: TGTGCCAGCAGCTCTTGGACTAGCGGGCTCGGCGAGCAGTACTTC; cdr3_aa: CASSSWTSGLGEQYF
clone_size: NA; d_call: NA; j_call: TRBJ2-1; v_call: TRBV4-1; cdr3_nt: TGCGCCAGCAGCCAAGTGACGAGCTCCTACAATGAGCAGTTCTTC; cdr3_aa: CASSQVTSSYNEQFF
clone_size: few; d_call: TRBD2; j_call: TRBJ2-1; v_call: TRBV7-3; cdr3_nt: TGTGCCAGCAGCAGAACAGGACTAGAGAGGGGACATGAGCAGTTCTTC; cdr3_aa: CASSRTGLERGHEQFF
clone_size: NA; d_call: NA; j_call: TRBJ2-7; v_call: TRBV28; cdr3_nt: TGTGCCAGCAGGCAAAATGTAGCCGAGCAGTACTTC; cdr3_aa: CASRQNVAEQYF
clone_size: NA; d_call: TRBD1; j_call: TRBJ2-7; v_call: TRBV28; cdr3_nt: TGTGCCAGCAGTAACCGACAGGGGGCAATGGTCGAGCAGTACTTC; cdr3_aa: CASSNRQGAMVEQYF
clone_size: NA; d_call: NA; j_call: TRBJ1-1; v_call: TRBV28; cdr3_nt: TGTGCCAGCAGACCCCGAGGGGGGGCTTCGAGTGAAGCTTTCTTT; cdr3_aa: CASRPRGGASSEAFF
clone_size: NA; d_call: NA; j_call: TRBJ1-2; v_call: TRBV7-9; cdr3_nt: TGTGCCACTGGCCAGCCATTAAACTATGGCTACACCTTC; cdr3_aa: CATGQPLNYGYTF
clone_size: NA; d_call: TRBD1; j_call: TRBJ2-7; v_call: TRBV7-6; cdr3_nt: TGTGCCAGCAGCTTCCGACAGGGTCTCTCCTACGAGCAGTACTTC; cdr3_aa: CASSFRQGLSYEQYF
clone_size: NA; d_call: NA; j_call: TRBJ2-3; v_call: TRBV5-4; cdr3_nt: TGTGCCAGCAGCCGGGAAGGGTACGGAGATACGCAGTATTTT; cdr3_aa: CASSREGYGDTQYF
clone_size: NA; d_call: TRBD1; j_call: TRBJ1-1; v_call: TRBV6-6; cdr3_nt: TGTGCCAGCAGTTACTCTTTGACAGGGCTAGGCACTGAAGCTTTCTTT; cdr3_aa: CASSYSLTGLGTEAFF
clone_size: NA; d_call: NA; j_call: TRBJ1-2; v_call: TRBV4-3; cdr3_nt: TGCGCCAGCAGCCCAGAAAAAGGCGGCCGCTATGGCTACACCTTC; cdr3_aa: CASSPEKGGRYGYTF